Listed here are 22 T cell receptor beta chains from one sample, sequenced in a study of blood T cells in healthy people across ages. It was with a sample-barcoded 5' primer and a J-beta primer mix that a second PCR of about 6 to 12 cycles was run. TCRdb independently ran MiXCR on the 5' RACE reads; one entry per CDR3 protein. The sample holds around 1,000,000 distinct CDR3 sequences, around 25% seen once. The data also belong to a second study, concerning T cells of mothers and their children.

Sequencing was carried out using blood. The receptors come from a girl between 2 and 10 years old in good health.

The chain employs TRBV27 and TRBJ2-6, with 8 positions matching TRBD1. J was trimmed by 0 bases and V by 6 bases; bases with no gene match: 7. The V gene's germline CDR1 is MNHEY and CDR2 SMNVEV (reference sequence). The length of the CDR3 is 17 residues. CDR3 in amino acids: CASSYGQGVSGANVLTF. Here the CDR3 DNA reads TGTGCCAGCAGCTACGGACAGGGCGTCTCTGGGGCCAACGTCCTGACTTTC. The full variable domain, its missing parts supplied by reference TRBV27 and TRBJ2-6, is EAQVTQNPRYLITVTGKKLTVTCSQNMNHEYMSWYRQDPGLGLRQIYYSMNVEVTDKGDVPEGYKVSRKEKRNFPLILESPSPNQTSLYFCASSYGQGVSGANVLTFGAGSRLTVL.

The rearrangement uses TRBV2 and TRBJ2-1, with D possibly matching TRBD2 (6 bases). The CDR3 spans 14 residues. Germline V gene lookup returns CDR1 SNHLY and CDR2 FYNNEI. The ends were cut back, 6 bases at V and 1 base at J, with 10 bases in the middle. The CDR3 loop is CASRNRGSYNEQFF. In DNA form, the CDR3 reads TGTGCCAGCAGAAATCGGGGGTCCTACAATGAGCAGTTCTTC.

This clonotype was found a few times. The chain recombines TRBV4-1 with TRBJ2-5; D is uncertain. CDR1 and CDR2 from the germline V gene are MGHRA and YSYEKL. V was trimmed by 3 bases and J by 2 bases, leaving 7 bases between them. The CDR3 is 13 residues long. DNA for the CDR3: TGCGCCAGCAGCCACTTCAATCAAGAGACCCAGTACTTC. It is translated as CASSHFNQETQYF.

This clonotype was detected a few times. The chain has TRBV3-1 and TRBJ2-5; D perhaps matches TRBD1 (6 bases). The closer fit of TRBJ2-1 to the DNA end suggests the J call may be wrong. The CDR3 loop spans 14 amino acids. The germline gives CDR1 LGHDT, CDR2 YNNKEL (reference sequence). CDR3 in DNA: TGTGCCAGCAGCCAACTGACAGGATACAATGAGCAGTTCTTC. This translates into CASSQLTGYNEQFF.

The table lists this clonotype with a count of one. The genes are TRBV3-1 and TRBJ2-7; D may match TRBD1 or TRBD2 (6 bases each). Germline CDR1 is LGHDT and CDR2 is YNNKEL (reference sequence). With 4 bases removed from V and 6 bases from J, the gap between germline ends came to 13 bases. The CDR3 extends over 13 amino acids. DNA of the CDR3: TGTGCCAGCAGCCGAAGGACAGCGGGCGAGCAGTACTTC. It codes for CASSRRTAGEQYF.

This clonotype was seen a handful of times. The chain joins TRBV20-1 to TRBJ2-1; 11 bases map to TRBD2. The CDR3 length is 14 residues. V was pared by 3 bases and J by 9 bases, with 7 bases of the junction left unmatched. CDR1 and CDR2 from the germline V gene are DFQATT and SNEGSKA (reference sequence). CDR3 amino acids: CSASRSLAGGEQFF. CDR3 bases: TGCAGTGCTAGCCGTTCGCTAGCGGGGGGTGAGCAGTTCTTC.

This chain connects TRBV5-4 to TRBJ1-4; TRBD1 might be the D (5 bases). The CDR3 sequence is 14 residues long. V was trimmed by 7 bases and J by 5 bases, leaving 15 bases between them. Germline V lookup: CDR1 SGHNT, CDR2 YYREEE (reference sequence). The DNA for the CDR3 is TGTGCCAGCCGCCGGGACGGGGGGAATGAAAAACTGTTTTTT. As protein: CASRRDGGNEKLFF. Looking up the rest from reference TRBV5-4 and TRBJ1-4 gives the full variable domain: ETGVTQSPTHLIKTRGQQVTLRCSSQSGHNTVSWYQQALGQGPQFIFQYYREEENGRGNFPPRFSGLQFPNYSSELNVNALELDDSALYLCASRRDGGNEKLFFGSGTQLSVL.

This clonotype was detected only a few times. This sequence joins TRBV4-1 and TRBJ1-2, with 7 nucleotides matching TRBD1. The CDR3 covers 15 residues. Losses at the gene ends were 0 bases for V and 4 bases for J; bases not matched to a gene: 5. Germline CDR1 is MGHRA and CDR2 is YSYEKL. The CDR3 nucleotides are TGCGCCAGCAGCCAAGAGAGTAGGGGGCTCTATGGCTACACCTTC. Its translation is CASSQESRGLYGYTF.

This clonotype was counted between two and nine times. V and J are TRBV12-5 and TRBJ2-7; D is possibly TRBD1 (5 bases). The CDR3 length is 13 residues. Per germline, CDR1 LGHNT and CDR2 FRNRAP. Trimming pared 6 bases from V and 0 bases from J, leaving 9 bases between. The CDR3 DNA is TGTGCTAGTGGCCCGACAGCCTCCTACGAGCAGTACTTC. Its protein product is CASGPTASYEQYF.

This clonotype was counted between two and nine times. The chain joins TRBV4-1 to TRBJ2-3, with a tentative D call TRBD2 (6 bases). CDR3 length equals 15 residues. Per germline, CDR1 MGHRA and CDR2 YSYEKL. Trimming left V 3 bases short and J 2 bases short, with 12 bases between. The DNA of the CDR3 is TGCGCCAGCAGCCACCCGGGACTGCCCACAGATACGCAGTATTTT. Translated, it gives CASSHPGLPTDTQYF.

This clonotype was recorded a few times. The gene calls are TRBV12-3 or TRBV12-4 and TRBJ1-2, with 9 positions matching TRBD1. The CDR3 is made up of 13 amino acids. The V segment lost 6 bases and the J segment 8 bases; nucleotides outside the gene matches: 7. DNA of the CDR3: TGTGCCAGCAGCCAACAGGGGGCGTGGGGCTACACCTTC. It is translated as CASSQQGAWGYTF.

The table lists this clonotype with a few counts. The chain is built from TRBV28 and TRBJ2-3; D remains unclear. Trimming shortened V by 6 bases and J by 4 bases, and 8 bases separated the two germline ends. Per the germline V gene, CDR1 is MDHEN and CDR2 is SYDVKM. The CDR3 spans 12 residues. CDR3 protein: CASSFQADTQYF. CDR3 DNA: TGTGCCAGCAGCTTTCAGGCAGATACGCAGTATTTT.

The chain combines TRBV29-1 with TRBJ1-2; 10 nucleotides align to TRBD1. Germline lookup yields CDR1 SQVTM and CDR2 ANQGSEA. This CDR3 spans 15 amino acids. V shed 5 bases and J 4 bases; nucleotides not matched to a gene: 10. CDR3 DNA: TGCAGCGTTAGACAGGGGGCCTCTGCTTCCTATGGCTACACCTTC. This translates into CSVRQGASASYGYTF.

The CDR3 spells CASSTFDPREGLTQYF. CDR3 DNA sequence: TGTGCCAGCAGCACCTTCGACCCGAGGGAAGGCCTTACGCAGTATTTT. This chain links TRBV6-2 or TRBV6-3 with TRBJ2-3; D perhaps matches TRBD2 (5 bases). The germline CDR1 and CDR2 sequences are MNHEY and SVGEGT. With 6 bases removed from V and 8 bases from J, the gap between germline ends came to 24 bases. The CDR3 is 16 residues long.

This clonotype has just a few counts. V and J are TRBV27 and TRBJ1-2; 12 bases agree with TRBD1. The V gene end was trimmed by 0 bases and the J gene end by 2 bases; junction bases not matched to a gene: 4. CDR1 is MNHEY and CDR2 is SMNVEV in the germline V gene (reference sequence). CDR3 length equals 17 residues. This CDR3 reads CASSLSGQGALNYGYTF. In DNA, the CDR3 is TGTGCCAGCAGTTTATCGGGACAGGGGGCCTTAAACTATGGCTACACCTTC.

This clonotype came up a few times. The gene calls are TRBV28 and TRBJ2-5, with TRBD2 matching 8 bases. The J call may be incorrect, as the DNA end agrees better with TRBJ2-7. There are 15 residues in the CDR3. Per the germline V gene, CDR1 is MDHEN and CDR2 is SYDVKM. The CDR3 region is CASTPWREVSYEQYF. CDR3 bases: TGTGCCAGCACCCCATGGCGGGAGGTCTCCTACGAGCAGTACTTC.

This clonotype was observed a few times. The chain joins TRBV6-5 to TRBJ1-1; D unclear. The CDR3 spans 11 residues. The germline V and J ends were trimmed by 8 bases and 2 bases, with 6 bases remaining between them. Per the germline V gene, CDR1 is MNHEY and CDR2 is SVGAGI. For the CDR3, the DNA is TGTGCCAGCGGACCAAACACTGAAGCTTTCTTT. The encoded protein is CASGPNTEAFF.

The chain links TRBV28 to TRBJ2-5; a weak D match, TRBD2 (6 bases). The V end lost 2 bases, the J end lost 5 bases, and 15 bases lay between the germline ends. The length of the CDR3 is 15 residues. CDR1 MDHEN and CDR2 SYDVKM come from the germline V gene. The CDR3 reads CASSLLSFAGETQYF. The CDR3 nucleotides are TGTGCCAGCAGTTTACTGTCGTTTGCGGGGGAGACCCAGTACTTC.

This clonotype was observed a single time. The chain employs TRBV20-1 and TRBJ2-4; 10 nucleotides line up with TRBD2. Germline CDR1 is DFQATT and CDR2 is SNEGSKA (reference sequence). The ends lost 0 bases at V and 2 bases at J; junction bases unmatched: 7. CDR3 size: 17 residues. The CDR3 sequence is CSARDRASGSSKNIQYF. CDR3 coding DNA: TGCAGTGCTAGAGATCGGGCTAGCGGGAGCTCCAAAAACATTCAGTACTTC.

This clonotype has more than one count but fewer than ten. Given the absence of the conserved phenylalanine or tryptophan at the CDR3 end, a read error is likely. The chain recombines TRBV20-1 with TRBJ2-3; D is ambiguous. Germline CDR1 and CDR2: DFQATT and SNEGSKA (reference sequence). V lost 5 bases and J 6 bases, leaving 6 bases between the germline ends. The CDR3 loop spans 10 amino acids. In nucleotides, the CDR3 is TGCAGTGCTGTTCACGATACGCAGTATTTG. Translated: CSAVHDTQYL.

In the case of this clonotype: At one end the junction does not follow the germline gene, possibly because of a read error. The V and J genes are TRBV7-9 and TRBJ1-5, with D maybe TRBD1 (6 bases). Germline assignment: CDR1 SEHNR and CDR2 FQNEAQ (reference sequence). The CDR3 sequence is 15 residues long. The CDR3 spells CSSSLATGHNQPQHF. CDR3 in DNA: TGTTCCAGCAGCTTAGCTACAGGGCACAATCAGCCCCAGCATTTT.

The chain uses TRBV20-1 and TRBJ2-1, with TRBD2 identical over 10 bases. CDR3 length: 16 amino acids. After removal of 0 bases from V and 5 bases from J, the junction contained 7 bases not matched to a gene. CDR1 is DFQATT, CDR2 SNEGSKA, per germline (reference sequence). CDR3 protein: CSAREPLAGVHNEQFF. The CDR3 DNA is TGCAGTGCTAGAGAGCCCCTAGCGGGAGTCCACAATGAGCAGTTCTTC.